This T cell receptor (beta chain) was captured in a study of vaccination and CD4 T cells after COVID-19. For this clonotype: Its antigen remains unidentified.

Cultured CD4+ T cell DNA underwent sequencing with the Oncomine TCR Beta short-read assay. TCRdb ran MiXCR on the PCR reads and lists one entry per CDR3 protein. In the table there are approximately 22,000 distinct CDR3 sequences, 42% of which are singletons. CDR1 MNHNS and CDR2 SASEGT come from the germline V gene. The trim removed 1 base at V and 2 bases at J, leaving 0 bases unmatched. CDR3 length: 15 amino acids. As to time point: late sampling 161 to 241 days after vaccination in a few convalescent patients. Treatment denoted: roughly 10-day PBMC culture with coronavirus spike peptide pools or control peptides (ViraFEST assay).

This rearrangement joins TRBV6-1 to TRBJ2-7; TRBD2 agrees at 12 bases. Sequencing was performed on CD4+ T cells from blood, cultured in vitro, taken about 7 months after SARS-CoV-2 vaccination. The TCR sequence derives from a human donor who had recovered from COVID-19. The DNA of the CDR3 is TGTGCCAGCAGTGAAGGACTAGCGGGAGCCTACGAGCAGTACTTC. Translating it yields CASSEGLAGAYEQYF.